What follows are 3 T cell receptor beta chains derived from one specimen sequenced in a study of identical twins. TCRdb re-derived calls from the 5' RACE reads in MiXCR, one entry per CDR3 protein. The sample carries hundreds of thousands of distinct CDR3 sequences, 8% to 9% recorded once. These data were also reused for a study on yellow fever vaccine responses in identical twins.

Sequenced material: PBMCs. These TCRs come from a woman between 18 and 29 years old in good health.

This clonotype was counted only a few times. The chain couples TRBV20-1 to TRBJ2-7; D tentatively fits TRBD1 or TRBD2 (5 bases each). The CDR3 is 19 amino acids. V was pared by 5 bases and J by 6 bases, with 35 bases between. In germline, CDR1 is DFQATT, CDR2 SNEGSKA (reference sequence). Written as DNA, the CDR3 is TGCAGTGCTGGCCGTAGTCGACCGCCCGGCCCGGGACGGATACCCGAGCAGTACTTC. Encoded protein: CSAGRSRPPGPGRIPEQYF.

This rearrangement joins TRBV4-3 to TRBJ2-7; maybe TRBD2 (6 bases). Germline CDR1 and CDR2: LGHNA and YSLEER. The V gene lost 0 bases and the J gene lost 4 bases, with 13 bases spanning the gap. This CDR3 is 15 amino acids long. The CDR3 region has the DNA TGCGCCAGCAGCCAAGATCAATCCGCGGGATACGAGCAGTACTTC. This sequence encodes CASSQDQSAGYEQYF.

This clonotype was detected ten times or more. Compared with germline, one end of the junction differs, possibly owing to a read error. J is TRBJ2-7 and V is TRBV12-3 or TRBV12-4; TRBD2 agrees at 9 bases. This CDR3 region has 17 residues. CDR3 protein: CASSPVLLGTSSHEQYF. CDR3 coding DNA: TGTGCCAGCAGCCCTGTTCTCCTCGGGACTAGCTCCCACGAGCAGTACTTC.